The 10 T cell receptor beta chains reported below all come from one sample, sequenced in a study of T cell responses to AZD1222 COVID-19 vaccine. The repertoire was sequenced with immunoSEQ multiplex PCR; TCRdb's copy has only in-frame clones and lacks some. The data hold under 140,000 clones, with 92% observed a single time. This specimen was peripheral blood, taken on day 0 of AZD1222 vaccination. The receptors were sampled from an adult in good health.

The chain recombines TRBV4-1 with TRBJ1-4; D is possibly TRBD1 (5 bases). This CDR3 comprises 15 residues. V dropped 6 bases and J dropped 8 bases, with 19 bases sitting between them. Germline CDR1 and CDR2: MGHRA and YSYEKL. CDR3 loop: CASSHRWDDDEKLFF. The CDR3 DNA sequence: TGCGCCAGCAGTCATAGGTGGGACGACGACGAAAAACTGTTTTTT.

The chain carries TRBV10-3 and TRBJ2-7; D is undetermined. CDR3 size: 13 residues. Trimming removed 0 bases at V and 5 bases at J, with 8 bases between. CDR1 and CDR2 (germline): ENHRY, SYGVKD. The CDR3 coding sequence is TGTGCCATCAGTGAGTCGACGGGTGACGAGCAGTACTTC. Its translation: CAISESTGDEQYF.

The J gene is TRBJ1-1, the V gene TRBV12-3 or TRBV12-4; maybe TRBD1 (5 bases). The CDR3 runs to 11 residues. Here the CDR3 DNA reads TGTTCCTCCGGGACCTTCACTGAAGCTTTCTTT. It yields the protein CSSGTFTEAFF.

Here the CDR3 reads CASSFGQSYEQYF. CDR3 DNA sequence: TGTGCCAGCAGCTTCGGACAAAGCTACGAGCAGTACTTC. The chain combines TRBV11-3 with TRBJ2-7; TRBD1 might be the D (5 bases). The CDR3 has 13 residues. Germline CDR1 and CDR2: SGHNT and YENEEA. V was shortened by 3 bases and J by 3 bases, with 9 bases between the two germline ends.

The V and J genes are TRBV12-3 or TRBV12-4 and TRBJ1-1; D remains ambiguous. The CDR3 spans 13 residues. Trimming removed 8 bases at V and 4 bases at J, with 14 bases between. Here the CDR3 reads CASRPEGVTEAFF. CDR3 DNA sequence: TGTGCCAGCCGCCCGGAGGGCGTCACTGAAGCTTTCTTT.

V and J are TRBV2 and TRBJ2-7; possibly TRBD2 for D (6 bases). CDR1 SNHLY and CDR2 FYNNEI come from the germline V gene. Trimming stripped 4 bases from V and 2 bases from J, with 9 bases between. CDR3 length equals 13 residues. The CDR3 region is CASSVGGTYEQYF. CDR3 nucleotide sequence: TGTGCCAGCAGTGTTGGAGGGACCTACGAGCAGTACTTC.

The CDR3 reads CASSLAASGIRGDTQYF. The CDR3 nucleotides read TGTGCCAGCAGCTTGGCGGCTAGCGGTATCCGGGGGGATACGCAGTATTTT. The genes are TRBV5-8 and TRBJ2-3; 7 bases align to TRBD2. The CDR3 is made up of 17 amino acids. V lost 0 bases to trimming and J lost 6 bases; unmatched junction nucleotides: 13. The V gene's germline CDR1 is SGHTS and CDR2 YDEGEE. The full variable domain, rest sourced from reference TRBV5-8 and TRBJ2-3, is EAGVTQSPTHLIKTRGQQATLRCSPISGHTSVYWYQQALGLGLQFLLWYDEGEERNRGNFPPRFSGRQFPNYSSELNVNALELEDSALYLCASSLAASGIRGDTQYFGPGTRLTVL.

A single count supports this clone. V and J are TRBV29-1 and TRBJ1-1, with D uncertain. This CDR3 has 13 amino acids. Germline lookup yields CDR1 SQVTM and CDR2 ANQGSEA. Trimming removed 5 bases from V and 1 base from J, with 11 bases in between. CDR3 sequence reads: CSVLGVSNTEAFF. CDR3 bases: TGCAGCGTTTTGGGTGTATCGAACACTGAAGCTTTCTTT.

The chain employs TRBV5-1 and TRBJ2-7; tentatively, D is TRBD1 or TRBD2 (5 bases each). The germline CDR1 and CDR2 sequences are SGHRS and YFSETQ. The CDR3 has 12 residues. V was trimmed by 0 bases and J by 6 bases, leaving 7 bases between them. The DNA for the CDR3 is TGCGCCAGCAGCTTGGTTGGGACCGAGCAGTACTTC. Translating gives CASSLVGTEQYF.

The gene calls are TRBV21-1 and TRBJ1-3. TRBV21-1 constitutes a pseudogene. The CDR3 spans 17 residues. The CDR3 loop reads CASSKTGRPNSGNTIYF. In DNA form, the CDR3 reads TGTGCCAGCAGCAAAACCGGGAGACCAAACTCTGGAAACACCATATATTTT.